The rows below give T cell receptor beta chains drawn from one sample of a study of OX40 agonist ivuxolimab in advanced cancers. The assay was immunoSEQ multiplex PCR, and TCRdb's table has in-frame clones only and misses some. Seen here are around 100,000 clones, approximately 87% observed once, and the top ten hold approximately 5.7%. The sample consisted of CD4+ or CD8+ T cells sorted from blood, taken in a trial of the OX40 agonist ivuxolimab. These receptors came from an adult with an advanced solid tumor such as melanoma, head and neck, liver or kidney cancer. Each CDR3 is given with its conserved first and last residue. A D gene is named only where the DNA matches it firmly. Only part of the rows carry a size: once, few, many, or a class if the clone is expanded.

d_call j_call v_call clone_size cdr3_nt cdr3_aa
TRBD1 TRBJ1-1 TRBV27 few TGTGCCAGCAGAGCGAGGACAGGGGGCACCAGGACTGAAGCTTTCTTT CASRARTGGTRTEAFF
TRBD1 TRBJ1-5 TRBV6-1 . TGTGCCAGCGCCGACAGGGTGGAGCAGCCCCAGCATTTT CASADRVEQPQHF
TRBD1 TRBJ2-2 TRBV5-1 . TGCGCCAGCAGCCCGACAGGGTCGGACACCGGGGAGCTGTTTTTT CASSPTGSDTGELFF
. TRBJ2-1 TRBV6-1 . TGTGCCAGCAGACCCAACAATGAGCAGTTCTTC CASRPNNEQFF
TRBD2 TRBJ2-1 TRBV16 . TGTGCCAGCAGCCAATCTGGTAGCGGGAGATTAAGTGAGCAGTTCTTC CASSQSGSGRLSEQFF
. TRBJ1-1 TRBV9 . TGTGCCAGCAGCGTAGACGGGGCGGAAGCTTTCTTT CASSVDGAEAFF
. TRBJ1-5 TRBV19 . TGTGCCAGTAGTCCCACGCCTGGAAACCGCAATCAGCCCCAGCATTTT CASSPTPGNRNQPQHF
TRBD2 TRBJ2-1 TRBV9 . TGTGCCAGCAGCTCTAGCGGGAGGGTCAATGAGCAGTTCTTC CASSSSGRVNEQFF
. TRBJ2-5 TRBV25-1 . TGTGCCAGCAGTGAATACCGTTTGGAGACCCAGTACTTC CASSEYRLETQYF
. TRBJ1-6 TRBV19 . TGTGCCAGTAGTATTTATGGGAATTCACCCCTCCACTTT CASSIYGNSPLHF
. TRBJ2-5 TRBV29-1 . TGCAGCGTTGGGGAAACGGAGACCCAGTACTTC CSVGETETQYF
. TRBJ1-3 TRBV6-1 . TGTGCCAGCAAAACAGCCTCTGGAAACACCATATATTTT CASKTASGNTIYF
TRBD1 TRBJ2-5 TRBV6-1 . TGTGCCAGCATTCGGACAGGGGGAGAGACCCAGTACTTC CASIRTGGETQYF
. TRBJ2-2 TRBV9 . TGTGCCAGCAGCGTAGCAGGAACCGGGGAGCTGTTTTTT CASSVAGTGELFF
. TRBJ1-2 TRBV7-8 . TGTGCCAGCAGCCCAAGCTATGACTATGGCTACACCTTC CASSPSYDYGYTF
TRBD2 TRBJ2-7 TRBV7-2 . TGTGCCAGCAGCTTAGGAGCGGGAGGGCTCTACGAGCAGTACTTC CASSLGAGGLYEQYF
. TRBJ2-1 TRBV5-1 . TGCGCCAGCAGCTTATTTGGGGGGGCAACATACAATGAGCAGTTCTTC CASSLFGGATYNEQFF
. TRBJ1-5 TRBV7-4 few TGTGCCAGCAGCTTAGGCCCCGGGGAGTTCAATCAGCCCCAGCATTTT CASSLGPGEFNQPQHF
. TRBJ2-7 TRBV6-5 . TGTGCCAGCAGTTACTCGTACGACTTTACCACCTACGAGCAGTACTTC CASSYSYDFTTYEQYF
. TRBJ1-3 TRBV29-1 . TGCGCGACAAGCTCTGGAAACACCATATATTTT CATSSGNTIYF
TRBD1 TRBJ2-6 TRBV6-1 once TGTGCCAGCAGTGAAGACCTATGGACAGGGGGCCCCTCTGGGGCCAACGTCCTGACTTTC CASSEDLWTGGPSGANVLTF
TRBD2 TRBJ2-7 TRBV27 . TGTGCCAGCAGCTCCCCAACTAGCGGGAAGGACGAGCAGTACTTC CASSSPTSGKDEQYF
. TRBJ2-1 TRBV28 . TGTGCCAGCAGTCTAGCCGAGGAGCAGTTCTTC CASSLAEEQFF
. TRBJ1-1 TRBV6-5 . TGTGCCAGCAGTCCTCAGGGGCTGATGAACACTGAAGCTTTCTTT CASSPQGLMNTEAFF
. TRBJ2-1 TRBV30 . TGTGCCTGGAGTGATGGTGGCAATGAGCAGTTCTTC CAWSDGGNEQFF
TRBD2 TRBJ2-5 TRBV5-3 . TGTGCCAGAAGCGCACCTGGGACTAGCGGGAGGCTCCATCAAGAGACCCAGTACTTC CARSAPGTSGRLHQETQYF
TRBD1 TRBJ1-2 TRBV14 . TGTGCCACCTCGGACAGGGGAAGCTATGGCTACACCTTC CATSDRGSYGYTF
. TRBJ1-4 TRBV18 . TGTGCCAGCTCACCACCTACGGGGAATGAAAAACTGTTTTTT CASSPPTGNEKLFF
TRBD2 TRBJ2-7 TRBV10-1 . TGCGCCAGCAGTGCGGATAACGGAGCGGGGGGTCGCTACGAGCAGTACTTC CASSADNGAGGRYEQYF
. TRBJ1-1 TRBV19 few TGTGCCAGTCTGACTCGGGGGGGGCTGGATGAAGCTTTCTTT CASLTRGGLDEAFF
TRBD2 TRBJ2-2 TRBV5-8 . TGTGCCAGCAGCTTTAGCGGGGGGGCGAACACCGGGGAGCTGTTTTTT CASSFSGGANTGELFF
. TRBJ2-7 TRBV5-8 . TGTGCCAGCAGCTTGGGGGGCTACGAGCAGTACTTC CASSLGGYEQYF
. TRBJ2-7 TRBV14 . TGTGCCAGCAGCCAAGCGGGTTCCTACGAGCAGTACTTC CASSQAGSYEQYF
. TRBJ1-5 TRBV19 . TGTGCCAGTACCACCCAGAAGGGGAGTCAGCCCCAGCATTTT CASTTQKGSQPQHF
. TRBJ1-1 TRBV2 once TGTGCCAGCAGTTACCGGGGGGGCACTGAAGCTTTCTTT CASSYRGGTEAFF
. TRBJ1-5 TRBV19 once TGTGCCAGTAGGGGAGACGGACGGGCGCAGCCCCAGCATTTT CASRGDGRAQPQHF
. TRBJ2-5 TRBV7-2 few TGTGCCAGCAGCTTATCAGGACGGCAAGAGACCCAGTACTTC CASSLSGRQETQYF
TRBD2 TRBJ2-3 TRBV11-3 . TGTGCCAGCAGCTCCTTTAGCGGGGAAACAGATACGCAGTATTTT CASSSFSGETDTQYF
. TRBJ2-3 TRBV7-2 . TGTGCCAGCAGCCCGACCACAGATACGCAGTATTTT CASSPTTDTQYF
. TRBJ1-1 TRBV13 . TGTGCCAGCAGCTTGAGCTTGGCCACTGAAGCTTTCTTT CASSLSLATEAFF
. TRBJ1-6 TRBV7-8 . TGTGCCAGCAGCCTAAAATGGGGGCCCTACGGCTCCTATAATTCACCCCTCCACTTT CASSLKWGPYGSYNSPLHF
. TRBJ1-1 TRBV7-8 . TGTGCCAGCTCCCGGACCGGGGGAGTACAAGCTTTCTTT CASSRTGGVQAFF
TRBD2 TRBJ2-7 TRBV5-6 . TGTGCCAGCAGCTCAGGACTAGCGGCCTACGAGCAGTACTTC CASSSGLAAYEQYF
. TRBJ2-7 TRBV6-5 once TGTGCCAGCAACGAGGGACCCTACGAGCAGTACTTC CASNEGPYEQYF
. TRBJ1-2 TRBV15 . TGTGCCACCAGCAGAGAGCAGGGTAATTTCTATGGCTACACCTTC CATSREQGNFYGYTF